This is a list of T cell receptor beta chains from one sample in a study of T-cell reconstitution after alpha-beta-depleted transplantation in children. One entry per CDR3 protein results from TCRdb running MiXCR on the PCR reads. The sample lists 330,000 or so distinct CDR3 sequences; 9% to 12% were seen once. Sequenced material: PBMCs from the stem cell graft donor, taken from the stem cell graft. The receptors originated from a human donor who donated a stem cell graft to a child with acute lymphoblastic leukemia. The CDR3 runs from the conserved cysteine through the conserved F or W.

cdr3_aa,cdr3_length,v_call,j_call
CSATGTTQGQPQHF,14,TRBV20-1,TRBJ1-5
CAISPGTSTDTQYF,14,TRBV10-3,TRBJ2-3
CASSLWDGIAKNIQYF,16,TRBV28,TRBJ2-4
CSARDRWEASGREDTQYF,18,TRBV20-1,TRBJ2-3
CASSFPAGELFF,12,TRBV12-3/TRBV12-4,TRBJ1-4
CASSFGTSGRINEQFF,16,TRBV5-1,TRBJ2-1
CASSQAFGGASYEQYF,16,TRBV4-3,TRBJ2-7
CASSGRDSNNQPQHF,15,TRBV5-6,TRBJ1-5
CSATRDRIDEQFF,13,TRBV20-1,TRBJ2-1
CASSGGRGSYEQYF,14,TRBV6-1,TRBJ2-7
CASRKGGRVTDTQYF,15,TRBV9,TRBJ2-3
CSVGDPLIKWDEQFF,15,TRBV29-1,TRBJ2-1
CSVTVLGMNTEAFF,14,TRBV29-1,TRBJ1-1
CASSLGRIDGYTF,13,TRBV5-1,TRBJ1-2
CASSQWGRNSYNEQFF,16,TRBV6-4,TRBJ2-1
CSARDPLIGRSSYNEQFF,18,TRBV20-1,TRBJ2-1
CSARGERSYNEQFF,14,TRBV20-1,TRBJ2-1
CASSLWGDRGNEQFF,15,TRBV5-1,TRBJ2-1
CASSRGLDTEAFF,13,TRBV12-3/TRBV12-4,TRBJ1-1
CASSLNNEKLFF,12,TRBV5-1,TRBJ1-4
CASSLATGGYGYTF,14,TRBV5-6,TRBJ1-2
CASSFDTASVNNEQFF,16,TRBV9,TRBJ2-1
CASSFDRAGGGTDTQYF,17,TRBV27,TRBJ2-3
CASSMVPRRDLSTEAFF,17,TRBV19,TRBJ1-1
CASSIQDHSGNTIYF,15,TRBV19,TRBJ1-3
CATSDRDPWLANTGELFF,18,TRBV24-1,TRBJ2-2
CSAPSPAGGGNEQFF,15,TRBV20-1,TRBJ2-1
CASSQVTAAVSGNTIYF,17,TRBV4-1,TRBJ1-3
CASSLVGADYNERFF,15,TRBV5-1,TRBJ2-1
CSSGTGQETQYF,12,TRBV29-1,TRBJ2-5
CASTKRGTDGDTQYF,15,TRBV9,TRBJ2-3
CASSLVGTRAGEQYF,15,TRBV7-9,TRBJ2-7
CASSRTIGSGYF,12,TRBV21-1,TRBJ2-7
CSASERGRGYEQYF,14,TRBV20-1,TRBJ2-7
CASSFGDHGGETQYF,15,TRBV7-9,TRBJ2-5
CASSQNAGGPQETQYF,16,TRBV10-1,TRBJ2-5
CASSRAGRWFQETQYF,16,TRBV14,TRBJ2-5
CASSKGGSYNEQFF,14,TRBV12-3/TRBV12-4,TRBJ2-1
CSAKETGTGTQQRQYF,16,TRBV20-1,TRBJ2-7